Listed here are 22 T cell receptor beta chains from one sample, sequenced in a study of shared clonotypes between healthy human individuals. Here immunoSEQ multiplex PCR was the method, and the copy in TCRdb shows in-frame clones only, minus some. In the table there are about 320,000 clones, around 90% of which are singletons. The source material was memory CD8+ T cells sorted from blood. Subset: CD45RO+ cells pooled with CCR7-negative TemRA cells. Source of these receptors: a man between 18 and 29 years old in good health.

With regard to this clone: With a far larger clone one base away, a read error is the likely cause. The identical CDR3 is also encoded by other nucleotide sequences in the sample. V usage is TRBV11-2 and J usage is TRBJ2-7; D remains unclear. Looked up from germline, CDR1 is SGHAT and CDR2 is FQNNGV. This CDR3 region has 13 residues. Trimming shortened V by 1 base and J by 1 base, and 5 bases separated the two germline ends. CDR3 in amino acids: CASSLGQSYEQYF. Written as DNA, the CDR3 is TGTGCCAGCAGCTTAGGACAATCCTACGAGCAGTACTTC.

The genes are TRBV11-2 and TRBJ2-5; 9 nucleotides align to TRBD2. Germline CDR1 reads SGHAT; CDR2 reads FQNNGV. The CDR3 has 17 amino acids. The V segment lost 5 bases and the J segment 5 bases; nucleotides outside the gene matches: 15. The CDR3: CASSIPPWREGEETQYF. The CDR3, as DNA: TGTGCCAGCAGCATTCCTCCATGGCGGGAGGGCGAGGAGACCCAGTACTTC.

This clone occurred a few times. The chain couples TRBV4-1 to TRBJ2-7, with 11 bases that match TRBD1. Trimming cost V 6 bases and J 3 bases; bases outside gene matches: 7. The CDR3 covers 15 residues. From germline, CDR1 is MGHRA and CDR2 YSYEKL. CDR3 coding DNA: TGCGCCAGCAGTCCCTCCGGGACAGGGGGCTACGAGCAGTACTTC. Its translation is CASSPSGTGGYEQYF.

This clone was observed a few times. J is TRBJ2-7 and V is TRBV10-2; D possibly corresponds to TRBD2 (5 bases). The CDR3 is made up of 16 amino acids. Germline CDR1 is WSHSY and CDR2 is SAAADI. Trimming shortened V by 3 bases and J by 4 bases, and 19 bases separated the two germline ends. This CDR3 is CASSEGLGGLGYEQYF. The CDR3 DNA reads as TGCGCCAGCAGTGAAGGTTTAGGCGGGTTGGGGTACGAGCAGTACTTC.

V is TRBV2 and J is TRBJ2-7; no definite D call. Trimming took off 2 bases at V and 2 bases at J, with 13 bases between the two ends. The CDR3 extends over 15 amino acids. The germline V gene has CDR1 SNHLY and CDR2 FYNNEI. The chain's CDR3 is CASSEIGGMAYEQYF. DNA of the CDR3: TGTGCCAGCAGTGAAATCGGTGGTATGGCCTACGAGCAGTACTTC.

Note on this clone: This CDR3 is also generated by other DNA sequences in the sample. The V call is TRBV9, the J call TRBJ2-7, with D maybe TRBD1 (6 bases). The CDR3 has 13 amino acids. CDR1 and CDR2 (germline): SGDLS, YYNGEE. Trimming stripped 0 bases from V and 2 bases from J, with 6 bases between. The CDR3 DNA follows: TGTGCCAGCAGCGTAGGGACAGCCTACGAGCAGTACTTC. Translation: CASSVGTAYEQYF.

The chain couples TRBV4-2 to TRBJ2-7, with TRBD2 matching 7 bases. Germline CDR1 LGHNA, CDR2 YNFKEQ. This CDR3 is built from 17 residues. Trimming removed 0 bases from V and 2 bases from J; junction bases left unmatched: 10. CDR3 in DNA: TGTGCCAGCAGCCAAGAAAGGCTAGCGGTCGTCCCCTACGAGCAGTACTTC. Its protein is CASSQERLAVVPYEQYF.

The chain employs TRBV15 and TRBJ1-5; weak D call: TRBD1 (5 bases). The CDR3 is made up of 15 amino acids. Trimming stripped 1 base from V and 1 base from J, with 8 bases between. Germline V lookup: CDR1 LNHNV, CDR2 YYDKDF (reference sequence). The CDR3 region is CATSRAEGSNQPQHF. As DNA, the CDR3 is TGTGCCACCAGCAGAGCGGAGGGGAGCAATCAGCCCCAGCATTTT.

V is TRBV21-1 and J is TRBJ2-3; TRBD2 is the table's D call and was not checked against the DNA. TRBV21-1 counts as a pseudogene. This CDR3 region has 17 residues. In DNA form, the CDR3 reads TGTGCCAGCAGCAAAGCAGTCCGGAGCGGCCTCACAGATACGCAGTATTTT. Its protein product is CASSKAVRSGLTDTQYF.

The chain uses TRBV5-1 and TRBJ2-2; D ambiguous. V gave up 4 bases and J gave up 4 bases, with 5 bases separating them. Germline CDR1 SGHRS, CDR2 YFSETQ. This CDR3 has 12 residues. CDR3 region: CASSPPTGELFF. CDR3 nucleotides: TGCGCCAGCAGCCCACCCACCGGGGAGCTGTTTTTT.

The J gene is TRBJ2-3, the V gene TRBV28; 7 nucleotides match TRBD2. V was clipped by 5 bases and J by 2 bases; unmatched bases: 16. CDR3 size: 18 residues. Germline V gene sequence: CDR1 MDHEN, CDR2 SYDVKM. CDR3 in amino acids: CASSLKGLGGAHTDTQYF. DNA of the CDR3: TGTGCCAGCAGTCTCAAAGGGTTGGGAGGGGCGCACACAGATACGCAGTATTTT. Full variable domain (outside the CDR3, taken from reference TRBV28 and TRBJ2-3): DVKVTQSSRYLVKRTGEKVFLECVQDMDHENMFWYRQDPGLGLRLIYFSYDVKMKEKGDIPEGYSVSREKKERFSLILESASTNQTSMYLCASSLKGLGGAHTDTQYFGPGTRLTVL.

The DNA for the CDR3 is TGTGCCAGCAGGTATTCAGGGCAAGAGGGTGAAAAACTGTTTTTT. Protein: CASRYSGQEGEKLFF. This chain joins TRBV6-1 and TRBJ1-4; D is possibly TRBD1 (5 bases). This CDR3 has 15 amino acids. V gave up 6 bases and J gave up 7 bases, with 18 bases separating them. Germline CDR1 is MNHNS and CDR2 is SASEGT.

This chain connects TRBV7-9 to TRBJ2-5; no clear D. Trimming took 5 bases from V and 5 from J, leaving 9 bases between them. Looked up from germline, CDR1 is SEHNR and CDR2 is FQNEAQ (reference sequence). This CDR3 has 12 residues. CDR3 amino acids: CASSQTQETQYF. DNA of the CDR3: TGTGCCAGCAGCCAAACCCAGGAGACCCAGTACTTC. Using reference TRBV7-9 and TRBJ2-5 for the parts outside the CDR3, the full variable domain is DTGVSQNPRHKITKRGQNVTFRCDPISEHNRLYWYRQTLGQGPEFLTYFQNEAQLEKSRLLSDRFSAERPKGSFSTLEIQRTEQGDSAMYLCASSQTQETQYFGPGTRLLVL.

This clone was observed at least ten times. The rearrangement uses TRBV7-2 and TRBJ2-7, with 9 bases identical to TRBD1. J was trimmed by 7 bases and V by 0 bases; bases with no gene match: 7. The CDR3 has 15 residues. Germline-derived CDR1 and CDR2 are SGHTA and FQGNSA. The CDR3 loop is CASSLAGQGAVEQYF. In DNA, the CDR3 is TGTGCCAGCAGCTTAGCGGGACAGGGCGCGGTGGAGCAGTACTTC. Full variable domain (remainder filled in from reference TRBV7-2 and TRBJ2-7): GAGVSQSPSNKVTEKGKDVELRCDPISGHTALYWYRQSLGQGLEFLIYFQGNSAPDKSGLPSDRFSAERTGGSVSTLTIQRTQQEDSAVYLCASSLAGQGAVEQYFGPGTRLTVT.

The chain is built from TRBV5-1 and TRBJ1-1; 9 positions agree with TRBD1. The CDR3 extends over 16 amino acids. Trimming took 0 bases from V and 1 from J; bases not matched to a gene: 4. Germline CDR1 SGHRS, CDR2 YFSETQ. CDR3 region: CASSLEVQGANTEAFF. The CDR3 nucleotides are TGCGCCAGCAGCTTGGAGGTACAGGGGGCGAACACTGAAGCTTTCTTT.

This clone was counted a single time. The chain links TRBV9 to TRBJ2-1; 8 bases agree with TRBD2. The trim removed 3 bases at V and 6 bases at J, leaving 14 bases unmatched. Germline V gene lookup returns CDR1 SGDLS and CDR2 YYNGEE. The CDR3 totals 17 residues. The CDR3 is CASSGLQPGLEVNEQFF. For the CDR3, the DNA is TGTGCCAGCAGCGGCCTTCAACCGGGACTAGAGGTCAATGAGCAGTTCTTC.

J is TRBJ1-3 and V is TRBV11-2; D is possibly TRBD1 (6 bases). Germline CDR1 is SGHAT and CDR2 is FQNNGV. Trimming removed 2 bases at V and 3 bases at J, with 14 bases between. This CDR3 has 16 amino acids. This chain's CDR3 is CASSLLTGTLGNTIYF. The CDR3 bases are TGTGCCAGCAGCTTATTAACCGGGACACTTGGAAACACCATATATTTT.

V usage is TRBV10-3 and J usage is TRBJ1-1; D is undetermined. V lost 0 bases to trimming and J lost 1 base, with 9 bases between them. The CDR3 covers 15 residues. Germline CDR1 and CDR2: ENHRY and SYGVKD. CDR3 sequence reads: CAISESHSKNTEAFF. Written as DNA, the CDR3 is TGTGCCATCAGTGAGTCTCACAGTAAGAACACTGAAGCTTTCTTT.

The rearrangement uses TRBV10-1 and TRBJ2-7; D call uncertain. Germline V gene sequence: CDR1 WNHNN, CDR2 SYGVQD (reference sequence). This CDR3 has 15 amino acids. Trimming pared 2 bases from V and 5 bases from J, leaving 16 bases between. CDR3 amino acids: CASSETVLRVHEQYF. The CDR3 DNA reads as TGCGCCAGCAGTGAGACGGTCCTTCGGGTCCACGAGCAGTACTTC.

The chain carries TRBV10-2 and TRBJ2-3; D is unresolved. The CDR3 runs to 17 residues. Trimming cost V 9 bases and J 1 base, with 23 bases left between them. Germline assignment: CDR1 WSHSY and CDR2 SAAADI. The CDR3 loop reads CARREPRSGPGTDTQYF. The CDR3 nucleotides are TGCGCCAGAAGAGAACCTCGGTCCGGGCCAGGCACAGATACGCAGTATTTT.

The chain recombines TRBV7-9 with TRBJ1-1; D gene unclear. The CDR3 extends over 15 amino acids. The germline V and J ends were trimmed by 1 base and 0 bases, with 9 bases remaining between them. CDR1 is SEHNR, CDR2 FQNEAQ, per germline (reference sequence). In DNA form, the CDR3 reads TGTGCCAGCAGCTTAGGTTTTTCCGTGAACACTGAAGCTTTCTTT. It codes for CASSLGFSVNTEAFF.

In its sample, this clone was seen once. The chain carries TRBV28 and TRBJ2-7; perhaps TRBD2 as D (6 bases). There are 15 residues in the CDR3. Trimming removed 5 bases from V and 3 bases from J, with 17 bases in between. The germline V gene encodes CDR1 MDHEN and CDR2 SYDVKM. The DNA of the CDR3 is TGTGCCAGCAGTCTCCCGGCGGGGATCTTCTACGAGCAGTACTTC. It translates to CASSLPAGIFYEQYF.